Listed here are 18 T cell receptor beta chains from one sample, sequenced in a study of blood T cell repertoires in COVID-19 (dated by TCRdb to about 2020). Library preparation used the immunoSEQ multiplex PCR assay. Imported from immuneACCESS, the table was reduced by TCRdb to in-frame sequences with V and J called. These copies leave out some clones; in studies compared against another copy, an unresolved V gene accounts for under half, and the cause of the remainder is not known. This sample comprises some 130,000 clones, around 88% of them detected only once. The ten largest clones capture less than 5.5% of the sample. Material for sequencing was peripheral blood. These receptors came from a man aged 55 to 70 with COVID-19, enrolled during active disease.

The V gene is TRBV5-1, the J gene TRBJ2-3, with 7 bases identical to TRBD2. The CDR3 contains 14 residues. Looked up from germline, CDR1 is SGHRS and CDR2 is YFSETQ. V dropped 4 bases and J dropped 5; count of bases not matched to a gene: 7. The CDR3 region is CASSLGTTLDTQYF. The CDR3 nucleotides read TGCGCCAGCAGCCTCGGGACTACCCTAGATACGCAGTATTTT.

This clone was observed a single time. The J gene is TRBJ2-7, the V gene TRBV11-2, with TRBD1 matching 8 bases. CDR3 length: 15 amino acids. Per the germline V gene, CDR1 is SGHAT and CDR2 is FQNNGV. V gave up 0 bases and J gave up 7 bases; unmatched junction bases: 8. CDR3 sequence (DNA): TGTGCCAGCAGCTTAGATAGGACAGGGTTGGGGGAGCAGTACTTC. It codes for CASSLDRTGLGEQYF. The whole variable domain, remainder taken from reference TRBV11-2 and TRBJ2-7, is EAGVAQSPRYKIIEKRQSVAFWCNPISGHATLYWYQQILGQGPKLLIQFQNNGVVDDSQLPKDRFSAERLKGVDSTLKIQPAKLEDSAVYLCASSLDRTGLGEQYFGPGTRLTVT.

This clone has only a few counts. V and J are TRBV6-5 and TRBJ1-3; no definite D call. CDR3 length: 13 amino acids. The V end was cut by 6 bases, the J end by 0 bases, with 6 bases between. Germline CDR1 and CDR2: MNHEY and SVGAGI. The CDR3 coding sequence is TGTGCCAGCAGCGTCGGCTCTGGAAACACCATATATTTT. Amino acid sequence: CASSVGSGNTIYF.

CDR3 DNA: TGTGCCGGAGGACAGGGAAATAATCAGCCCCAGCATTTT. It codes for CAGGQGNNQPQHF. The chain couples TRBV30 to TRBJ1-5; 8 nucleotides match TRBD1. Trimming at V came to 8 bases and at J to 4 bases, leaving 7 bases not matched to a gene. Germline assignment: CDR1 GTSNPN and CDR2 SVGIG (reference sequence). The CDR3 runs to 13 residues.

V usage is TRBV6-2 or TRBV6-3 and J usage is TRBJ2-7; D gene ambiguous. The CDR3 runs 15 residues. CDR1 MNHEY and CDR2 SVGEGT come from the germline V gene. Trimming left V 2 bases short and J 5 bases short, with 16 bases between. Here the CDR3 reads CASSYGTRMSDEQYF. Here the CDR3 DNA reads TGTGCCAGCAGTTACGGTACGAGAATGTCCGACGAGCAGTACTTC.

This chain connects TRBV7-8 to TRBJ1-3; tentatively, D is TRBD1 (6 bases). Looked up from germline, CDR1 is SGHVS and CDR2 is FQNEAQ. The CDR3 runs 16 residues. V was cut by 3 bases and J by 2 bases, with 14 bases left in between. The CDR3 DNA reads TGTGCCAGCAGCTTGATATCAGGGGTGGCTGGAAACACCATATATTTT. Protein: CASSLISGVAGNTIYF.

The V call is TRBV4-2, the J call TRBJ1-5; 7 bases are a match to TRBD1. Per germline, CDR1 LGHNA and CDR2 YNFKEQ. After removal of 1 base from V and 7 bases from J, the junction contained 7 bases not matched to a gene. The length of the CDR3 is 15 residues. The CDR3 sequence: CASSQVIGTAQPQHF. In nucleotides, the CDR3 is TGTGCCAGCAGCCAAGTTATAGGGACAGCCCAGCCCCAGCATTTT.

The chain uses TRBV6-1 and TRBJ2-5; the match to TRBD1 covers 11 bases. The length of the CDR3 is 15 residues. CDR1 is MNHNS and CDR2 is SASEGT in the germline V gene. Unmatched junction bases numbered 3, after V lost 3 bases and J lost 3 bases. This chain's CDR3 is CASSEGQGGEETQYF. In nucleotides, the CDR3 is TGTGCCAGCAGTGAGGGACAGGGGGGAGAAGAGACCCAGTACTTC.

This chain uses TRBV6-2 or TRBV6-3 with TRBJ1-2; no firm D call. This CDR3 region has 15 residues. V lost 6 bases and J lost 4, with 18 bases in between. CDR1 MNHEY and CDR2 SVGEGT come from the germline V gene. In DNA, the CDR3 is TGTGCCAGCAGCCCCGACAACAACGTGGGCTATGGCTACACCTTC. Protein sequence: CASSPDNNVGYGYTF.

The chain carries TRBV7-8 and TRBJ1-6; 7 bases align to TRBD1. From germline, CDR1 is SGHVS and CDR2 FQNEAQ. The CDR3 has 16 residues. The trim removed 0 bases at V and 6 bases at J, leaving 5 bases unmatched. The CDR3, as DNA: TGTGCCAGCAGCTTAGCGGGACAGCCGACTAATTCACCCCTCCACTTT. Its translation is CASSLAGQPTNSPLHF.

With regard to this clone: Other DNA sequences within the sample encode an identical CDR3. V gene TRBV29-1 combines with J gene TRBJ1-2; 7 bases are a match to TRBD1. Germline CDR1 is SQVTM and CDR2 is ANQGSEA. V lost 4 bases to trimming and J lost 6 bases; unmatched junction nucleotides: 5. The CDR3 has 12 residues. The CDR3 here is CSVGGGPDGYTF. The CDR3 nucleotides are TGCAGCGTTGGAGGGGGCCCAGATGGCTACACCTTC.

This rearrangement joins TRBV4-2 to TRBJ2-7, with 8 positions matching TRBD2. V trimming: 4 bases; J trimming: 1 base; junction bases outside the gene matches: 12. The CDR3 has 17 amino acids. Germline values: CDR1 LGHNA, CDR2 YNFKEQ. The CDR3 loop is CASSLGRGDSLSYEQYF. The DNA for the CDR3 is TGTGCCAGCAGCCTCGGGAGGGGGGATTCACTTTCCTACGAGCAGTACTTC.

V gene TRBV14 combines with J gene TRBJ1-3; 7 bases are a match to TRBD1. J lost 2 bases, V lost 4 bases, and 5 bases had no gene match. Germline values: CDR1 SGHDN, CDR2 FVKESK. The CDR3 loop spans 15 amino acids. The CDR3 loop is CASSLATGAGNTIYF. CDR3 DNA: TGTGCCAGCAGCCTCGCCACAGGGGCTGGAAACACCATATATTTT.

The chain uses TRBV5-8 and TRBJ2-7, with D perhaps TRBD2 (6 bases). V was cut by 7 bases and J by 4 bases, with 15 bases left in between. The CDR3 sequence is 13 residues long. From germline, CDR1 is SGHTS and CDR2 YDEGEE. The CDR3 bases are TGTGCCAGCCTCAGGAGGGATCTTTACGAGCAGTACTTC. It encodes CASLRRDLYEQYF.

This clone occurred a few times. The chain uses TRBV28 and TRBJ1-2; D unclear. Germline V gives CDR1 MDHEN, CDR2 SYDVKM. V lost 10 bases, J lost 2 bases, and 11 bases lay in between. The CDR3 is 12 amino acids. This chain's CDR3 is CAISLQNYGYTF. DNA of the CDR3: TGTGCCATCTCCCTCCAGAACTATGGCTACACCTTC.

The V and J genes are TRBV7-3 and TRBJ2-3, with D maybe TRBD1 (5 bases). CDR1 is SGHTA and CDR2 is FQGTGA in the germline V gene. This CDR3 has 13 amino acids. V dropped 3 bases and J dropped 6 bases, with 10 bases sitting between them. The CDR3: CASSFLGQDTQYF. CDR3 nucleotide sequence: TGTGCCAGCAGCTTCTTGGGGCAGGATACGCAGTATTTT.

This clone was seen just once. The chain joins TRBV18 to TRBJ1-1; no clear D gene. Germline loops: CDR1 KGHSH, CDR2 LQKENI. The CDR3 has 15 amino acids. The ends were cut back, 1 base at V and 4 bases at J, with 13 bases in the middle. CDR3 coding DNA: TGTGCCAGCTCACCACTAGACACCCTTGGCACTGAAGCTTTCTTT. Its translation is CASSPLDTLGTEAFF.

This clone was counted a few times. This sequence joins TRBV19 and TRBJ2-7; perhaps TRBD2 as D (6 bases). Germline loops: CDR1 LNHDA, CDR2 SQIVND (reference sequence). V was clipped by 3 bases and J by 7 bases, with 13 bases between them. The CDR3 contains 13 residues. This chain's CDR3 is CASSIGAAGEQYF. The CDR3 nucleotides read TGTGCCAGTAGTATCGGGGCCGCGGGGGAGCAGTACTTC.